Each of the 2 T cell receptor beta chains below was sequenced from the same sample in a study of T cell repertoires in cytomegalovirus infection. TCRdb re-derived calls from the reads in MiXCR, one entry per CDR3 protein. The data hold about 700,000 distinct CDR3 sequences, with roughly a third observed a single time. These receptors have no identified antigens. The material sequenced was cultured PBMCs, taken from culture after CMV antigen stimulation. These receptors originate from a human donor in good health (CMV status not recorded). Some clones in this sample may be carry-over from other donors' samples.

Many counts were recorded for this clonotype. The chain combines TRBV7-2 with TRBJ2-1; D gene ambiguous. Trimming took 3 bases from V and 7 from J, leaving 25 bases between them. From germline, CDR1 is SGHTA and CDR2 FQGNSA. This CDR3 contains 18 residues. Here the CDR3 DNA reads TGTGCCAGCAGCTTCTCAGTCGGGTCGGTCCCTATTACAAATGAGCAGTTCTTC. The encoded protein is CASSFSVGSVPITNEQFF. The full variable domain, rest sourced from reference TRBV7-2 and TRBJ2-1, is GAGVSQSPSNKVTEKGKDVELRCDPISGHTALYWYRQSLGQGLEFLIYFQGNSAPDKSGLPSDRFSAERTGGSVSTLTIQRTQQEDSAVYLCASSFSVGSVPITNEQFFGPGTRLTVL.

The chain combines TRBV7-8 with TRBJ2-7; possibly TRBD2 for D (5 bases). The germline gives CDR1 SGHVS, CDR2 FQNEAQ. This CDR3 has 13 residues. V lost 5 bases and J 2 bases, leaving 10 bases between the germline ends. The chain's CDR3 is CASSKDGTYEQYF. Written as DNA, the CDR3 is TGTGCCAGCAGCAAAGACGGGACCTACGAGCAGTACTTC.